These 2 T cell receptor beta chains originate from one sample sequenced in a study of blood T cell repertoires in COVID-19. The data were produced by immunoSEQ multiplex PCR, yet TCRdb's version contains in-frame clones alone and is incomplete. The data show a few hundred thousand clones, with 85% to 90% seen just once and 0.99% held by the top ten. The sequencing input was peripheral blood. These receptors all stem from a woman between 40 and 50 years old who had recovered from COVID-19.

The rearrangement uses TRBV5-1 and TRBJ2-5, with D possibly being TRBD1 (5 bases). Per germline, CDR1 SGHRS and CDR2 YFSETQ. V dropped 0 bases and J dropped 1 base, with 7 bases sitting between them. This CDR3 has 14 amino acids. The CDR3 reads CASSLVGLQETQYF. In DNA form, the CDR3 reads TGCGCCAGCAGCTTGGTGGGGCTCCAAGAGACCCAGTACTTC.

The rearrangement joins TRBV5-6 to TRBJ2-1; 9 positions match TRBD2. The CDR3 runs to 16 residues. V trimming: 2 bases; J trimming: 7 bases; junction bases outside the gene matches: 10. Germline V lookup: CDR1 SGHDT, CDR2 YYEEEE. CDR3 residues: CASSFGLAGPANEQFF. The CDR3 nucleotides read TGTGCCAGCAGCTTCGGGCTAGCGGGGCCGGCGAATGAGCAGTTCTTC.